This is a list of T cell receptor beta chains from one sample in a study of blood T cell repertoires in COVID-19. The assay was immunoSEQ multiplex PCR, and TCRdb's table has in-frame clones only and misses some. Here the sample spans tens of thousands of clones, 65% to 85% being singletons. The specimen sequenced was peripheral blood. Receptor source: a man aged 55 to 70 with COVID-19, enrolled during active disease. Each CDR3 is given with its conserved first and last residue. The order of the fields is D gene, V gene, J gene, clone size, CDR3 DNA, CDR3 protein. A D gene is named only where the DNA matches it firmly. Clone size appears in some rows only: once, few, many, or a class for an expanded clone.

NA	TRBV7-3	TRBJ2-1	NA	TGTGCCAGCAGCTTAGAGAGCCCCCCCTACAGTGAGCAGTTCTTC	CASSLESPPYSEQFF
TRBD2	TRBV5-1	TRBJ2-1	NA	TGCGCCAGCAGCTTGGTTCCCGGGACTAGGGGGTACAATGAGCAGTTCTTC	CASSLVPGTRGYNEQFF
TRBD1	TRBV2	TRBJ1-2	NA	TGTGCCAGCAGGATGGACAGGAACTATGGCTACACCTTC	CASRMDRNYGYTF
NA	TRBV7-3	TRBJ2-6	few	TGTGCCAGCAGCTCTTTTTTCTCTGGGGCCAACGTCCTGACTTTC	CASSSFFSGANVLTF
TRBD2	TRBV2	TRBJ2-7	NA	TGTGCCAGCACAACCGGGACTAGTAACTACGAGCAGTACTTC	CASTTGTSNYEQYF
TRBD1	TRBV7-3	TRBJ1-1	NA	TGTGCCAGCAGCGTACAGGGGGGGTCTGAAGCTTTCTTT	CASSVQGGSEAFF
TRBD1	TRBV10-2	TRBJ1-1	few	TGCGCCAGCAAGGCAGGGGGCTCAGCTTTCTTT	CASKAGGSAFF
NA	TRBV28	TRBJ1-5	NA	TGTGCCAGCAGTTTACCCACAGCCCAGGGGACGCCCCAGCATTTT	CASSLPTAQGTPQHF
NA	TRBV12-3/TRBV12-4	TRBJ2-2	NA	TGTGCCAGCAGTTTTATTGGCGGTGAGCTGTTTTTT	CASSFIGGELFF
TRBD2	TRBV30	TRBJ2-2	NA	TGTGCCTGGACTAGCGGTTACACCGGGGAGCTGTTTTTT	CAWTSGYTGELFF
NA	TRBV7-6	TRBJ2-6	NA	TGTGCCAGCAGCCGCGGACAGAACTCTGGGGCCAACGTCCTGACTTTC	CASSRGQNSGANVLTF
TRBD2	TRBV12-3/TRBV12-4	TRBJ2-1	NA	TGTGCCTCACAAAGCGGGAGTTGGAATGAGCAGTTCTTC	CASQSGSWNEQFF
TRBD2	TRBV11-3	TRBJ2-2	many	TGTGCCAGCAGCACCTTAGCGGGAGGTTTGGCCGGGGAGCTGTTTTTT	CASSTLAGGLAGELFF
TRBD1	TRBV5-1	TRBJ1-6	NA	TGCGCCAGCAGCAAGGACAGGGGAAGGTCACCCCTCCACTTT	CASSKDRGRSPLHF
NA	TRBV4-2	TRBJ2-3	NA	TGTGCCAGCAGCCAAGGTCTAACGCGGTATTTT	CASSQGLTRYF
NA	TRBV15	TRBJ2-5	NA	TGTGCCACCAGCTGGGGGGTAGCGACCCAGTACTTC	CATSWGVATQYF
TRBD2	TRBV28	TRBJ2-7	NA	TGTGCCAGCAGTTCATACCTGGGGGGGGTATACGAGCAGTACTTC	CASSSYLGGVYEQYF
TRBD1	TRBV29-1	TRBJ1-1	NA	TGCAGCGCCACGACAGGGACTGATTTGGCTTTCTTT	CSATTGTDLAFF
TRBD1	TRBV3-1/TRBV3-2	TRBJ1-2	NA	TGTGCCAGCAGCCAACAACCGGGACAGGGGGCCAATGGCTACACCTTC	CASSQQPGQGANGYTF
NA	TRBV5-6	TRBJ1-1	NA	TGTGCCAGCAGCCCCCTCGTGGCGGAAGACGAGGCTGAAGCTTTCTTT	CASSPLVAEDEAEAFF
TRBD2	TRBV6-5	TRBJ2-7	NA	TGTGCCAGCAGTCCGGCGGGGGCGGGAGGGTACGAGCAGTACTTC	CASSPAGAGGYEQYF
TRBD1	TRBV13	TRBJ2-7	few	TGTGCCAGCACCTCCGGAAGGGGGCCCGAGCAGTACTTC	CASTSGRGPEQYF
NA	TRBV29-1	TRBJ2-3	NA	TGCAGCGTTGAATTCGGGGATACGCAGTATTTT	CSVEFGDTQYF
TRBD2	TRBV19	TRBJ2-4	once	TGTGCCAGTAGACCAGCGGGGTGGGCCAAAAACATTCAGTACTTC	CASRPAGWAKNIQYF
TRBD2	TRBV7-9	TRBJ2-1	NA	TGTGCCAGCAGCCCCTACGGGACTAGCCGTTACAATGAGCAGTTCTTC	CASSPYGTSRYNEQFF